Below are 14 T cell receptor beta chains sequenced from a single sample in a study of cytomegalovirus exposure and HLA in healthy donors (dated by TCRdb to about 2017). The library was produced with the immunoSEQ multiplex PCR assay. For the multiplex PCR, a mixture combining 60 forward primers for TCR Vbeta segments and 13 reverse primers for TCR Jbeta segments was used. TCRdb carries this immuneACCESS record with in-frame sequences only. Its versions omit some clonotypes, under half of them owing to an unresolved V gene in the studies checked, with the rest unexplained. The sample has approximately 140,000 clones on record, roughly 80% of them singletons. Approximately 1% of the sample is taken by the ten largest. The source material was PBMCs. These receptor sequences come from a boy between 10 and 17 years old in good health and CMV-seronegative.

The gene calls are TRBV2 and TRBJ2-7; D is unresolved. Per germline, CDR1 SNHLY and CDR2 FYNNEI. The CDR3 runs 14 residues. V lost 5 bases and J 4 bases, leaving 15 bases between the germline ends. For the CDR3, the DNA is TGTGCCAGCAGTCCCTGGCGGTTACTATACGAGCAGTACTTC. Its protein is CASSPWRLLYEQYF.

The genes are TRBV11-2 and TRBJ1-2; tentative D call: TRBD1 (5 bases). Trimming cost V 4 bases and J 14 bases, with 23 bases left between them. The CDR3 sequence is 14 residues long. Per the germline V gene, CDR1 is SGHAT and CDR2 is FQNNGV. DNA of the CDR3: TGTGCCAGCAGCTCCATTTCTCACCCGCGCGACAGAACCTTC. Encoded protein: CASSSISHPRDRTF.

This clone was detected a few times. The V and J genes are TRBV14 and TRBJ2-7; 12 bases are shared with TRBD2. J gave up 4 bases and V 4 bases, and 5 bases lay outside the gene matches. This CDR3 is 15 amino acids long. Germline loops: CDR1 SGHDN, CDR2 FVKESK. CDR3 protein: CASSRGTSGLYEQYF. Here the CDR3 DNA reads TGTGCCAGCAGCCGAGGGACTAGCGGGCTTTACGAGCAGTACTTC. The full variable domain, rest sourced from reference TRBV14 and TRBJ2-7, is EAGVTQFPSHSVIEKGQTVTLRCDPISGHDNLYWYRRVMGKEIKFLLHFVKESKQDESGMPNNRFLAERTGGTYSTLKVQPAELEDSGVYFCASSRGTSGLYEQYFGPGTRLTVT.

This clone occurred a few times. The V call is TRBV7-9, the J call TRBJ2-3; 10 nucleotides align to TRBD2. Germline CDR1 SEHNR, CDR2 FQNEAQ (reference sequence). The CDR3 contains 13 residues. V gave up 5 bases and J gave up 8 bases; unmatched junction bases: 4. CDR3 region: CASSHPSGGTQYF. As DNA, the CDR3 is TGTGCCAGCAGCCACCCTAGCGGGGGTACGCAGTATTTT.

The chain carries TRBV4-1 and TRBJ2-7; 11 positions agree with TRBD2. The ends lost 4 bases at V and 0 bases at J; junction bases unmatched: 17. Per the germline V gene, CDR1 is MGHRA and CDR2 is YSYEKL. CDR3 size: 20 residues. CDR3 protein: CASSPTPTGTSGTLSYEQYF. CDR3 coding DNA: TGCGCCAGCAGCCCAACGCCCACCGGGACTAGCGGAACACTCTCCTACGAGCAGTACTTC.

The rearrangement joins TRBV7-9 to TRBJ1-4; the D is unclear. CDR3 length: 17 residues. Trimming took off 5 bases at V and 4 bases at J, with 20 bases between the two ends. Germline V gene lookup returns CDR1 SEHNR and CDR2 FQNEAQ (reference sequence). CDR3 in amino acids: CASSPSGLRRVNEKLFF. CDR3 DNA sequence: TGTGCCAGCAGCCCTTCGGGCCTTAGGAGGGTTAATGAAAAACTGTTTTTT.

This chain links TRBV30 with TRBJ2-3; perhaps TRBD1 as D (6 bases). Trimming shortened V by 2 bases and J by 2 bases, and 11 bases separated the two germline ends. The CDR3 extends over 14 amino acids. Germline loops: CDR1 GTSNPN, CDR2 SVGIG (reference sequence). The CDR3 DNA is TGTGCCTGGAGTCCAACAGGGTACACAGATACGCAGTATTTT. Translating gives CAWSPTGYTDTQYF.

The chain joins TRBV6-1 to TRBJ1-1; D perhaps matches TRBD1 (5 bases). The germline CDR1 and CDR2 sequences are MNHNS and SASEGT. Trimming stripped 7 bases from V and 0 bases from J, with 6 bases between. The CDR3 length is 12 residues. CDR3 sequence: CASTGMNTEAFF. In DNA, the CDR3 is TGTGCCAGCACAGGGATGAACACTGAAGCTTTCTTT.

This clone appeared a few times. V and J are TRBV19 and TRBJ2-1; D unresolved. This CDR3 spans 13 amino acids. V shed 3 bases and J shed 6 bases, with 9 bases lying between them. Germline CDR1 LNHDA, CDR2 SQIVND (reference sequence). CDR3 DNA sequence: TGTGCCAGTAGTATGGGCGAGTCCAATGAGCAGTTCTTC. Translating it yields CASSMGESNEQFF.

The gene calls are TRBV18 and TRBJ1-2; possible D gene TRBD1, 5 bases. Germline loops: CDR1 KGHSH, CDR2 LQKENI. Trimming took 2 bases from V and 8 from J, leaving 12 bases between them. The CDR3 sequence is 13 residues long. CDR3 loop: CASSPTDREGYTF. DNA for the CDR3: TGTGCCAGCTCACCAACAGACAGAGAAGGCTACACCTTC. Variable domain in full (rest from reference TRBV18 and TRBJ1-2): NAGVMQNPRHLVRRRGQEARLRCSPMKGHSHVYWYRQLPEEGLKFMVYLQKENIIDESGMPKERFSAEFPKEGPSILRIQQVVRGDSAAYFCASSPTDREGYTFGSGTRLTVV.

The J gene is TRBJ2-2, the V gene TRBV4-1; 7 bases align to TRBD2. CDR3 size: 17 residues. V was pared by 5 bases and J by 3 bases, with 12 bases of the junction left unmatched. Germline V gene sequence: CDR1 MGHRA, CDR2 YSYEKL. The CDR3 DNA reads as TGCGCCAGCAGCTCCAATCCGGGGGGAGGGTACACCGGGGAGCTGTTTTTT. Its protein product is CASSSNPGGGYTGELFF.

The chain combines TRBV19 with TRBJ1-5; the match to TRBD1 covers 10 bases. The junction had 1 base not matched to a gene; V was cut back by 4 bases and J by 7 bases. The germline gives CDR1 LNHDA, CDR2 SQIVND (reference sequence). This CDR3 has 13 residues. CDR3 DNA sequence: TGTGCCAGTAGTACGGACAGGGGGCAGCCCCAGCATTTT. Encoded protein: CASSTDRGQPQHF.

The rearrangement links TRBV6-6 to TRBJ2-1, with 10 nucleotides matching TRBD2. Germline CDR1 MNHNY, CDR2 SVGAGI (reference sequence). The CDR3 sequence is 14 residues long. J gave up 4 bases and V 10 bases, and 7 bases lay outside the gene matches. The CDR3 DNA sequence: TGTGCCACCGGTACTAGCGGGGTGTACAATGAGCAGTTCTTC. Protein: CATGTSGVYNEQFF.

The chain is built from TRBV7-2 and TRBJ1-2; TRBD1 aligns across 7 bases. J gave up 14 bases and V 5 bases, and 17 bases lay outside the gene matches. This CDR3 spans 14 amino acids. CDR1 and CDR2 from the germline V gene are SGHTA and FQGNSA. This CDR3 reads CASSPGQVGLGWTF. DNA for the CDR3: TGTGCCAGCAGCCCCGGACAGGTCGGGTTGGGGTGGACCTTC.